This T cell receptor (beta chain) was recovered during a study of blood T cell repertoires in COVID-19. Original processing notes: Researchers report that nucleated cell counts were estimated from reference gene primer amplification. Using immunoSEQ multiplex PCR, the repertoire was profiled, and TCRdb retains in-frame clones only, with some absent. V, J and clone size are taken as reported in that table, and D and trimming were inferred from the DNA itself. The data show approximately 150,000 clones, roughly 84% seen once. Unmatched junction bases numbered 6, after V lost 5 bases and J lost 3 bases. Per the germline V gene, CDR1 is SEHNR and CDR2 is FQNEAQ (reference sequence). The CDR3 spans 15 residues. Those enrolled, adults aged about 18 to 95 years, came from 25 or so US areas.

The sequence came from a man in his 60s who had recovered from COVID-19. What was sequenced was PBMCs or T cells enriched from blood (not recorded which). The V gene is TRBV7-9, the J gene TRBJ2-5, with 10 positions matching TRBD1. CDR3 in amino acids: CASSRDRGPEETQYF. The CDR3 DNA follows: TGTGCCAGCAGCCGGGACAGGGGTCCAGAAGAGACCCAGTACTTC.